This T cell receptor beta chain was identified in a study of blood T cells in healthy people across ages. Study at large: When template switching was applied, about one barcoded beta molecule was captured per two T cells.

Notes on the study in general: With naive T cell percentage, TCR beta diversity showed a strong correlation. For the donors, CMV status was unknown and possibly confounded expanded clonotype changes.

Points on this clonotype: The antigen remains unidentified. The junction departs from the called germline gene at one end, perhaps through a read error.

A second 7 to 11 cycle PCR used barcoded and J-beta primers. The template-switch adaptor was a 5' adaptor with 12 random nucleotides. It tagged each cDNA molecule. TCRdb ran MiXCR on the 5' RACE reads and lists one entry per CDR3 protein. This table has some 1.4 million distinct CDR3 sequences, around 39% appearing once. The specimen was blood. This sequence originates from a woman aged 18-30 years in good health.

As DNA, the CDR3 is TGCGCCAGCAGCAAAGACAGGGGGTACACGACTTTGAACACTGAAGCTTTCTTT. It yields the protein CASSKDRGYTTLNTEAFF. J is TRBJ1-1 and V is TRBV4-1, with 9 positions matching TRBD1. CDR1 is MGHRA, CDR2 YSYEKL, per germline. The CDR3 extends over 18 amino acids.